This T cell receptor beta chain was sequenced during a study of blood T cell repertoires in COVID-19. Across the study: Sample material is recorded as cDNA or gDNA derived from T cells, B-cell-depleted T cells, or PBMCs.

The CDR3 is made up of 19 amino acids. The V gene end was trimmed by 6 bases and the J gene end by 3 bases; junction bases not matched to a gene: 12. In germline, CDR1 is LGHNT, CDR2 FRNRAP. Details on this clone: Other DNA sequences within the sample encode an identical CDR3.

How the authors handled the data: Nucleated cell number was recorded as an estimate derived from reference gene primer amplification. TCRdb's copy holds only in-frame clones and misses some; the assay was immunoSEQ multiplex PCR. D and trimming come from the DNA, and the V and J calls and clone size come from that table. The sample includes around 120,000 clones, approximately 80% of them seen just once. The sequence came from a woman of 80 years or more with acute or convalescent COVID-19. Sequenced: peripheral blood. The chain uses TRBV12-5 and TRBJ2-2, with 14 bases matching TRBD2. The CDR3 protein is CASGRRPTSGGVDTGELFF. CDR3 DNA sequence: TGTGCTAGTGGGCGCCGTCCGACTAGCGGGGGGGTGGACACCGGGGAGCTGTTTTTT.